This is a list of T cell receptor beta chains from one sample in a study of OX40 agonist ivuxolimab in advanced cancers. Using immunoSEQ multiplex PCR, the repertoire was profiled, and TCRdb retains in-frame clones only, with some absent. The sample has about 130,000 clones; roughly 92% are singletons. The material sequenced was CD4+ or CD8+ T cells sorted from blood, taken in a trial of the OX40 agonist ivuxolimab. Receptors were obtained from an adult with an advanced solid tumor such as melanoma, head and neck, liver or kidney cancer. Each CDR3 is given with its conserved first and last residue. Each record gives: CDR3 protein, CDR3 DNA, D gene, V gene, J gene, clone size. D genes are given only for firm matches. Size values are once, few and many counts, or a class for expanded clones, and some rows have none.

CDR3 protein: CASSLTQGGGNTIYF
CDR3 DNA: TGTGCCAGCAGCTTAACACAGGGAGGTGGAAACACCATATATTTT
D gene: .
V gene: TRBV7-3
J gene: TRBJ1-3
clone size: .

CDR3 protein: CASTPGSLRTGGGYNEQFF
CDR3 DNA: TGCGCCAGCACCCCGGGAAGTCTGCGGACAGGGGGCGGCTACAATGAGCAGTTCTTC
D gene: TRBD1
V gene: TRBV5-1
J gene: TRBJ2-1
clone size: once

CDR3 protein: CASSFDPGSTDTQYF
CDR3 DNA: TGTGCCAGCAGCTTTGATCCAGGCAGCACAGATACGCAGTATTTT
D gene: .
V gene: TRBV7-2
J gene: TRBJ2-3
clone size: once

CDR3 protein: CASSRGLAGGRILTDTQYF
CDR3 DNA: TGTGCCAGCAGCCGGGGACTAGCGGGAGGGCGGATTTTGACAGATACGCAGTATTTT
D gene: TRBD2
V gene: TRBV9
J gene: TRBJ2-3
clone size: .

CDR3 protein: CASSTGQVPYSNQPQHF
CDR3 DNA: TGTGCCAGCAGTACCGGACAGGTACCTTATAGCAATCAGCCCCAGCATTTT
D gene: TRBD1
V gene: TRBV28
J gene: TRBJ1-5
clone size: .

CDR3 protein: CASSLVAALRNYGYTF
CDR3 DNA: TGTGCCAGCAGCTTGGTAGCGGCTTTAAGGAACTATGGCTACACCTTC
D gene: .
V gene: TRBV5-4
J gene: TRBJ1-2
clone size: .

CDR3 protein: CASSRHDGARVGQGYEQYF
CDR3 DNA: TGCGCCAGCAGCCGCCACGATGGGGCGCGGGTAGGACAGGGCTACGAGCAGTACTTC
D gene: TRBD1
V gene: TRBV4-1
J gene: TRBJ2-7
clone size: .

CDR3 protein: CASSLSFGGAYEQYF
CDR3 DNA: TGTGCCAGCAGTTTATCGTTCGGGGGGGCCTACGAGCAGTACTTC
D gene: TRBD2
V gene: TRBV28
J gene: TRBJ2-7
clone size: .

CDR3 protein: CASSFDGGYGYTF
CDR3 DNA: TGCGCCAGCAGCTTCGACGGGGGTTATGGCTACACCTTC
D gene: .
V gene: TRBV5-1
J gene: TRBJ1-2
clone size: .

CDR3 protein: CASSLRDSSTDTQYF
CDR3 DNA: TGCGCCAGCAGCTTACGCGACAGCAGCACAGATACGCAGTATTTT
D gene: .
V gene: TRBV10-1
J gene: TRBJ2-3
clone size: few

CDR3 protein: CASSLAGQMNTEAFF
CDR3 DNA: TGTGCCAGCAGCTTGGCCGGACAGATGAACACTGAAGCTTTCTTT
D gene: .
V gene: TRBV5-4
J gene: TRBJ1-1
clone size: .